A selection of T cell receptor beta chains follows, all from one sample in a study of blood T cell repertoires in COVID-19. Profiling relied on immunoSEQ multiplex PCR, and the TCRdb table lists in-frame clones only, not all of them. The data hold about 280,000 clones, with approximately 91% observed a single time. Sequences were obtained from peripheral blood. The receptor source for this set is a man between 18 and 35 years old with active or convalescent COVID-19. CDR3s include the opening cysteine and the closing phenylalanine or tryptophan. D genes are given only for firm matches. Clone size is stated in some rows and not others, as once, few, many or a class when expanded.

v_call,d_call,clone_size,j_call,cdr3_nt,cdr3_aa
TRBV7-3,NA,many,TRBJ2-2,TGTGCCAGCAGCGCACCAGGGGGGCCGACCGGGGAGCTGTTTTTT,CASSAPGGPTGELFF
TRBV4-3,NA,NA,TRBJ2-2,TGCGCCAGCAGCCACCGAACAGAGAACACCGGGGAGCTGTTTTTT,CASSHRTENTGELFF
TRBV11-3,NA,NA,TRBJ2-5,TGTGCCAGCAGCCCCAGTAATCAAGAGACCCAGTACTTC,CASSPSNQETQYF
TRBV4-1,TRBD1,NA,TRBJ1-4,TGCGCCAGCAGCCAAGATTTGACAGGGGTTGCAAAACTGTTTTTT,CASSQDLTGVAKLFF
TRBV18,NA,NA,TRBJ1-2,TGTGCCAGCTCACCAGGGCAGGCACCCTATGGCTACACCTTC,CASSPGQAPYGYTF
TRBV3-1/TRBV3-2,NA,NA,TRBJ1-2,TGTGCCAGCAGCCAAGCAGGGGTTCCCTATGGCTACACCTTC,CASSQAGVPYGYTF
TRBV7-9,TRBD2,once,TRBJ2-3,TGTGCCAGCAGCTTGACTAGCGGCTCGGGTGATACGCAGTATTTT,CASSLTSGSGDTQYF
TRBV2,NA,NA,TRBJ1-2,TGTGCCAGCAGTGAAGAAGGGGTGATTAACTATGGCTACACCTTC,CASSEEGVINYGYTF
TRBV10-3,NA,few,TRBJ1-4,TGTGCCATCAGTGAGTCCCATAATGAAAAACTGTTTTTT,CAISESHNEKLFF
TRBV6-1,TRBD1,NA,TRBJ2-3,TGTGCCAGCAGTGAATATGGGGACAGGGGGGATCCAGATACGCAGTATTTT,CASSEYGDRGDPDTQYF
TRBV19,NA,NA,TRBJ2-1,TGTGCCAGTAGTATCTTACAGGGCACCTACAATGAGCAGTTCTTC,CASSILQGTYNEQFF
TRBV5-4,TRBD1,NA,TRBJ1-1,TGTGCCAGCAGCCCCGGGACAGGTGGGCAGGAAGTGGCTTTCTTT,CASSPGTGGQEVAFF
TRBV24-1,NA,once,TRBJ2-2,TGTGCCACCGGGCAGCACACCGGGGAGCTGTTTTTT,CATGQHTGELFF
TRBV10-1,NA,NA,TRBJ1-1,TGCGCCAGCAGTGAGGTGGCCAACACTGAAGCTTTCTTT,CASSEVANTEAFF
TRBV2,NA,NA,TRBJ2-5,TGTGCCAGTAACAGGGTAGGGGGTGTCGGGACCCAGTACTTC,CASNRVGGVGTQYF
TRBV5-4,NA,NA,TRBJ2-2,TGTGCCAGCAGCTTGGATGCCGGGGGAGGCACCGGGGAGCTGTTTTTT,CASSLDAGGGTGELFF
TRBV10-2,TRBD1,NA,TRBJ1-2,TGCGCCAGCAGTTCCGGGACAGGGATGTATCGTGACTATGGCTACACCTTC,CASSSGTGMYRDYGYTF
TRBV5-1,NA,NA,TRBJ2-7,TGCGCCAGCAGCTTGGTACGCGACACCTCCTACGAGCAGTACTTC,CASSLVRDTSYEQYF
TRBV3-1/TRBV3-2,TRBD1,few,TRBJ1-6,TGTGCCAGCAGCCAAACCTGGGACAGTAGGTCACCCCTCCACTTT,CASSQTWDSRSPLHF